This TCR beta chain came from a study of siplizumab effects on memory and regulatory T cells. Study outcomes and limitations: Unstimulated subset assignment was obtained for only a minor fraction of alloreactive clones. No functional test confirmed suppression by proliferating siplizumab-culture Tregs.

Trimming removed 4 bases from V and 4 bases from J, with 8 bases in between. Germline CDR1 and CDR2: SGHRS and YFSETQ. There are 12 residues in the CDR3. This clone was seen a single time. What it recognizes is unknown. Sequencing used immunoSEQ multiplex PCR; TCRdb keeps in-frame clones, though not all of them. This table has roughly 100,000 clones, about 90% appearing once. Input material: CD4+ T cells sorted from blood. The V gene is TRBV5-1, the J gene TRBJ2-5, with D perhaps matching TRBD2 (7 bases). This sequence was found in a human donor in good health. DNA for the CDR3: TGCGCCAGCAGCGGGGGGGCAGAGACCCAGTACTTC. Protein: CASSGGAETQYF.